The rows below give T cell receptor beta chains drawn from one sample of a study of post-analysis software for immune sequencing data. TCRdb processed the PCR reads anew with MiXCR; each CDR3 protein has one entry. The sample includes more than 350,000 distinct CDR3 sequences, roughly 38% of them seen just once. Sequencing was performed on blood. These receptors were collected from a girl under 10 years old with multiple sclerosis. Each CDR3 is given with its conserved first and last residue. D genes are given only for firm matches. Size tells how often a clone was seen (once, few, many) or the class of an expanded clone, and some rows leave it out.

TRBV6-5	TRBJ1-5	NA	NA	CASRPTRYGPQHF	TGTGCCAGCAGACCCACAAGGTATGGGCCCCAGCATTTT
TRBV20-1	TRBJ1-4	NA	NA	CSARDWGRTNEKLFF	TGCAGTGCTAGAGATTGGGGTAGAACTAATGAAAAACTGTTTTTT
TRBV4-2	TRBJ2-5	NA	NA	CASSPGSWETQYF	TGTGCCAGCAGCCCGGGAAGCTGGGAGACCCAGTACTTC
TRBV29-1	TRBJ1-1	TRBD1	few	CSGDSPWTGDAEAFF	TGCAGCGGTGATAGTCCGTGGACAGGGGACGCTGAAGCTTTCTTT
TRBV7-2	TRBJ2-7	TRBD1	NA	CASSSGHGTGVLVQYF	TGTGCCAGCAGCTCCGGGCACGGGACAGGGGTATTAGTGCAGTACTTC
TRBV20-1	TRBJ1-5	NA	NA	CSARSPYQPQHF	TGCAGTGCTAGATCCCCCTATCAGCCCCAGCATTTT
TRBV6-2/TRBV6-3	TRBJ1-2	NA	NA	CASSQQGYYGYTF	TGTGCCAGCAGTCAACAGGGTTACTATGGCTACACCTTC
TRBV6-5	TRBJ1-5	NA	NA	CASSYSRLMGESNQPQHF	TGTGCCAGCAGTTACTCTCGATTGATGGGGGAGAGCAATCAGCCCCAGCATTTT
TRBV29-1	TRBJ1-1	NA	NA	CSVASMNTEAFF	TGCAGCGTGGCTTCAATGAACACTGAAGCTTTCTTT
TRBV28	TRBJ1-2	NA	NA	CASSLGQSDYGYTF	TGTGCCAGCAGTCTCGGACAGTCTGATTATGGCTACACCTTC
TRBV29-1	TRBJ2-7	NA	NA	CSVAPKVSSYEQYF	TGCAGCGTTGCCCCGAAGGTTTCCTCCTACGAGCAGTACTTC
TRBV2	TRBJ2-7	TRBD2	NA	CASSVTGRRGAYEQYF	TGTGCCAGCAGTGTCACTGGTAGGCGGGGGGCCTACGAGCAGTACTTC
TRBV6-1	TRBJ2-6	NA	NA	CASTSPGLRSGANVLTF	TGTGCCAGCACCTCACCGGGGCTCCGCTCTGGGGCCAACGTCCTGACTTTC
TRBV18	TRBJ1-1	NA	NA	CASSPEQGNTEAFF	TGTGCCAGCTCACCTGAACAGGGGAACACTGAAGCTTTCTTT
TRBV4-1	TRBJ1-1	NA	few	CASSLTESVREAFF	TGCGCCAGCAGCCTCACGGAAAGTGTCCGTGAAGCTTTCTTT
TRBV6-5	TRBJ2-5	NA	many	CASSYEGGGETQYF	TGTGCCAGCAGTTACGAGGGGGGCGGAGAGACCCAGTACTTC
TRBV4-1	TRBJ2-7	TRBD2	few	CASSQGPSGKGEQYF	TGCGCCAGCAGCCAAGGTCCTAGCGGGAAGGGCGAGCAGTACTTC
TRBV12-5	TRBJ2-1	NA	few	CASGFGQSFDNEQFF	TGTGCTAGTGGTTTCGGACAGAGTTTTGACAATGAGCAGTTCTTC
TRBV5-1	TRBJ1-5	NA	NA	CASSLYPISNQPQHF	TGCGCCAGCAGCTTGTACCCGATTAGCAATCAGCCCCAGCATTTT
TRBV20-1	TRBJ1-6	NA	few	CSASGIEPLHF	TGCAGTGCTAGTGGAATAGAACCCCTCCACTTT
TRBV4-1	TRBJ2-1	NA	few	CASSQEVGLRVYNEQFF	TGCGCCAGCAGCCAAGAAGTCGGTCTAAGGGTCTACAATGAGCAGTTCTTC
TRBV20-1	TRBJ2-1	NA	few	CSARDPTGLHSYNEQFF	TGCAGTGCTAGAGACCCGACGGGACTGCACTCCTACAATGAGCAGTTCTTC
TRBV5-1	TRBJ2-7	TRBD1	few	CASSSLGTGLEQYF	TGCGCCAGCAGCTCGTTAGGGACAGGGCTCGAGCAGTACTTC
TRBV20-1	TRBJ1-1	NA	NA	CSAKKRNTEAFF	TGCAGTGCTAAGAAAAGGAACACTGAAGCTTTCTTT
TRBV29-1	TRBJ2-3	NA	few	CSVLQGGDTQYF	TGCAGCGTACTACAGGGGGGGGATACGCAGTATTTT
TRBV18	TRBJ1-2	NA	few	CASSVPGAAGRYGYTF	TGTGCCAGCTCAGTACCCGGCGCCGCAGGGCGCTATGGCTACACCTTC
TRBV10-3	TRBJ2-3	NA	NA	CAINVGGGPTDTQYF	TGTGCCATCAATGTCGGCGGCGGACCCACAGATACGCAGTATTTT
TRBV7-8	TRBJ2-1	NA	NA	CASSFDGSYLSNEQFF	TGTGCCAGCAGCTTTGACGGGAGTTATTTGTCGAATGAGCAGTTCTTC
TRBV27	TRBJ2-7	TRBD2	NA	CASRAGGLHEQYF	TGTGCCAGCAGAGCGGGAGGGCTACACGAGCAGTACTTC